Listed below are T cell receptor beta chains from one sample, sequenced in a study of monozygotic twins with inflammatory bowel disease. TCRdb processed the 5' RACE reads again and assigns one entry to each CDR3 protein, with no DNA. This sample's table reports approximately 330,000 distinct CDR3 sequences. The sequenced sample consisted of blood. The source of these receptors is a human donor with ulcerative colitis or Crohn's disease, or a healthy co-twin of an affected twin (not recorded which). Both conserved end residues are part of each CDR3. Fields, in order: J gene, V gene, CDR3 protein.

TRBJ2-7 | TRBV12-5 | CASGSKDGYYEQYF
TRBJ2-3 | TRBV5-1 | CASSLAGERTDTQYF
TRBJ1-2 | TRBV5-1 | CASSLDQGNSGYTF
TRBJ2-1 | TRBV19 | CASSIMGPDNEQFF
TRBJ2-3 | TRBV15 | CATSRGGDTDTQYF
TRBJ1-1 | TRBV28 | CASEVLRDQGTEAFF
TRBJ2-7 | TRBV2 | CASSGDLTGGIDEQYF
TRBJ1-1 | TRBV6-6 | CANSQGTEAFF
TRBJ2-7 | TRBV20-1 | CSAPGQGSHEQYF
TRBJ1-1 | TRBV5-1 | CASSLEVVNTEAFF
TRBJ2-3 | TRBV28 | CASSSGLLGGTDTQYF
TRBJ2-1 | TRBV20-1 | CSARDQTSGRYNEQFF
TRBJ2-7 | TRBV20-1 | CSARSPRQVDYEQYF
TRBJ2-7 | TRBV3-1 | CASSQGNFPYEQYF
TRBJ2-1 | TRBV7-9 | CASSLVQAAEQFF